The sequence of this T cell receptor (beta chain) was determined in a study of identical twins. Only a few counts were recorded for this clonotype. The length of the CDR3 is 16 residues. CDR1 and CDR2 from the germline V gene are MNHEY and SVGEGT. The ends lost 6 bases at V and 4 bases at J; junction bases unmatched: 9. Each CDR3 protein is one row after TCRdb ran MiXCR on the 5' RACE reads. The sample records some 560,000 distinct CDR3 sequences, roughly 9.9% being singletons. These data are also associated with another study on yellow fever vaccine responses in identical twins.

Sequenced: PBMCs. The TCR comes from a woman aged 18 to 35 in good health. The V call is TRBV6-2 or TRBV6-3, the J call TRBJ2-5; 12 positions match TRBD2. In DNA form, the CDR3 reads TGTGCCAGCAGCCACAGACTAGCGGGAGTTGGAGAGACCCAGTACTTC. Translation gives CASSHRLAGVGETQYF.